A single sample is the source of the 22 T cell receptor beta chains below, sequenced in a study of shared clonotypes between healthy human individuals. Assay used: immunoSEQ multiplex PCR; TCRdb lists only in-frame clones, some missing. The sample carries around 2,000,000 clones, 93% recorded once. Selected positively for CCR7 and CD45RO-negative, naive CD8 cells excluded terminally differentiated effector memory CD45RA+ cells. Input material: naive CD8+ T cells from PBMCs. The receptor source for this set is a man younger than 30 in good health. Some clones in this sample may be carry-over from other donors' samples.

The rearrangement links TRBV28 to TRBJ1-4; the match to TRBD1 covers 7 bases. There are 14 residues in the CDR3. The J segment lost 5 bases and the V segment lost 8 bases, leaving 8 bases of the junction unmatched. Looked up from germline, CDR1 is MDHEN and CDR2 is SYDVKM. The CDR3 sequence: CASFPGQMNEKLFF. DNA of the CDR3: TGTGCCAGCTTTCCGGGACAGATGAATGAAAAACTGTTTTTT.

This chain joins TRBV14 and TRBJ2-7; TRBD2 matches 10 bases. Per germline, CDR1 SGHDN and CDR2 FVKESK. With 0 bases clipped from V and 5 bases from J, the junction kept 13 bases outside the gene matches. This CDR3 has 18 amino acids. CDR3 residues: CASSQESGRASGSDEQYF. CDR3 coding DNA: TGTGCCAGCAGCCAAGAGTCTGGTCGGGCTAGCGGGAGCGACGAGCAGTACTTC.

This clone was picked up one time. The chain employs TRBV6-1 and TRBJ1-1; no firm D call. Germline CDR1 and CDR2: MNHNS and SASEGT. The CDR3 sequence is 15 residues long. V was cut by 6 bases and J by 3 bases, with 17 bases left in between. The CDR3 nucleotides are TGTGCCAGCAGGGGGAAGGGAATGAGGGACACTGAAGCTTTCTTT. This sequence encodes CASRGKGMRDTEAFF.

Comments on this clone: The CDR3 end shows no conserved phenylalanine or tryptophan, and so a read error is likely. The DNA is omitted, as the CDR3 cannot be located on it reliably, and the CDR3 follows TCRdb's listing. V is TRBV20-1 and J is TRBJ2-7; TRBD2 is the table's D call and was not checked against the DNA. Germline CDR1 DFQATT, CDR2 SNEGSKA (reference sequence). The CDR3 is made up of 10 amino acids, end residues included. The CDR3 reads CSARGGLAGR.

V usage is TRBV13 and J usage is TRBJ2-2; the D gene is possibly TRBD1 (7 bases). Trimming cost V 5 bases and J 0 bases, with 16 bases left between them. Germline V gene data show CDR1 as PRHDT and CDR2 as FYEKMQ (reference sequence). The CDR3 spans 17 residues. The CDR3 region is CASSPARRGPNTGELFF. CDR3 bases: TGTGCCAGCAGCCCAGCTCGGAGGGGGCCGAACACCGGGGAGCTGTTTTTT.

Concerning this clone: The same CDR3 is also encoded by other DNA sequences in this sample. This chain joins TRBV28 and TRBJ2-7, with D possibly being TRBD1 (5 bases). The germline CDR1 and CDR2 sequences are MDHEN and SYDVKM. The CDR3 has 12 amino acids. The V and J ends lost 6 bases and 4 bases respectively, with 10 bases between them. DNA for the CDR3: TGTGCCAGCAGATCTAGGGGATACGAGCAGTACTTC. Translating it yields CASRSRGYEQYF.

This clone was detected only once. The V call is TRBV5-5, the J call TRBJ2-7, with D tentatively TRBD1 or TRBD2 (5 bases each). Per germline, CDR1 SGHKS and CDR2 YYEKEE (reference sequence). V was trimmed by 4 bases and J by 7 bases, leaving 18 bases between them. The CDR3 loop spans 14 amino acids. The CDR3 here is CASSDRDGGWEQYF. Written as DNA, the CDR3 is TGTGCCAGCAGCGACCGGGACGGCGGTTGGGAGCAGTACTTC.

The V and J genes are TRBV6-5 and TRBJ2-5, with 7 bases lining up with TRBD1. Trimming removed 4 bases from V and 1 base from J; junction bases left unmatched: 0. The CDR3 loop spans 13 amino acids. Per the germline V gene, CDR1 is MNHEY and CDR2 is SVGAGI. CDR3 residues: CASSWDSQETQYF. The CDR3 DNA follows: TGTGCCAGCAGTTGGGACAGCCAAGAGACCCAGTACTTC.

The rearrangement uses TRBV6-1 and TRBJ2-1; D ambiguous. V gave up 3 bases and J gave up 3 bases, with 6 bases separating them. Germline CDR1 is MNHNS and CDR2 is SASEGT. This CDR3 has 13 amino acids. The CDR3 here is CASSDNHYNEQFF. In nucleotides, the CDR3 is TGTGCCAGCAGTGATAACCACTACAATGAGCAGTTCTTC.

The chain joins TRBV6-4 to TRBJ2-1, with 7 bases identical to TRBD2. Germline CDR1 is MRHNA and CDR2 is SNTAGT. This CDR3 is 13 amino acids long. V lost 2 bases and J lost 8; bases outside the gene matches: 3. The CDR3 DNA sequence: TGTGCCAGCAGTGACGAGCGGGGCGATGAGCAGTTCTTC. Amino acid sequence: CASSDERGDEQFF.

This clone was counted only a few times. The rearrangement links TRBV7-9 to TRBJ1-1; D gene uncertain. The V end lost 5 bases, the J end lost 2 bases, and 21 bases lay between the germline ends. Per germline, CDR1 SEHNR and CDR2 FQNEAQ (reference sequence). The CDR3 sequence is 17 residues long. The CDR3 protein is CASSPRLAGRGNTEAFF. The DNA of the CDR3 is TGTGCCAGCAGCCCACGGCTGGCAGGTAGAGGAAACACTGAAGCTTTCTTT.

V gene TRBV27 combines with J gene TRBJ2-7, with TRBD2 matching 7 bases. Germline CDR1 and CDR2: MNHEY and SMNVEV (reference sequence). CDR3 length: 14 residues. The ends lost 7 bases at V and 1 base at J; junction bases unmatched: 7. The CDR3 spells CASKRLADSYEQYF. DNA for the CDR3: TGTGCCAGCAAAAGACTAGCAGATTCCTACGAGCAGTACTTC.

The chain couples TRBV27 to TRBJ1-2; unclear D gene. Germline CDR1 is MNHEY and CDR2 is SMNVEV (reference sequence). V was pared by 8 bases and J by 4 bases, with 23 bases between. The CDR3 is made up of 16 amino acids. The CDR3 DNA reads TGTGCCAGCCATAATAAACCCGGGGTAATGGGCTATGGCTACACCTTC. Translation: CASHNKPGVMGYGYTF.

CDR3 sequence reads: CASSQGLTSGSESSYNEQFF. The CDR3 region has the DNA TGCGCCAGCAGCCAAGGTCTGACTAGCGGGTCTGAGAGCTCCTACAATGAGCAGTTCTTC. The chain employs TRBV4-1 and TRBJ2-1, with 10 bases lining up with TRBD2. CDR3 length: 20 amino acids. Germline V gene lookup returns CDR1 MGHRA and CDR2 YSYEKL. The trim removed 1 base at V and 0 bases at J, leaving 12 bases unmatched.

The chain combines TRBV27 with TRBJ2-2; 10 nucleotides align to TRBD1. This CDR3 spans 15 amino acids. The V and J ends lost 6 bases and 8 bases, in that order; junction bases with no gene match: 9. The germline CDR1 and CDR2 sequences are MNHEY and SMNVEV (reference sequence). CDR3 sequence reads: CASSWTGGERGELFF. For the CDR3, the DNA is TGTGCCAGCAGCTGGACAGGGGGTGAGAGAGGGGAGCTGTTTTTT.

This sequence joins TRBV27 and TRBJ1-2, with 11 bases that match TRBD1. Trimming at V came to 2 bases and at J to 3 bases, leaving 5 bases not matched to a gene. The length of the CDR3 is 16 residues. Per germline, CDR1 MNHEY and CDR2 SMNVEV (reference sequence). CDR3 in amino acids: CASSLRGTGGDYGYTF. In DNA form, the CDR3 reads TGTGCCAGCAGTTTAAGGGGGACAGGGGGTGACTATGGCTACACCTTC.

V and J are TRBV7-7 and TRBJ2-7; D remains unclear. The CDR3 runs 13 residues. V was clipped by 2 bases and J by 4 bases, with 9 bases between them. CDR1 and CDR2 (germline): SSHAT, FNYEAQ (reference sequence). CDR3 residues: CASSLYPAYEQYF. The CDR3 DNA follows: TGTGCCAGCAGCTTATATCCAGCATACGAGCAGTACTTC.

This chain uses TRBV5-3 with TRBJ2-7; 11 bases map to TRBD2. Being an ORF, TRBV5-3 has a function that is uncertain. The CDR3 is 16 amino acids. The ends lost 3 bases at V and 1 base at J; junction bases unmatched: 6. For the CDR3, the DNA is TGTGCCAGAAGCTGCACCGGGACTAGCGGTTCCTACGAGCAGTACTTC. Amino acid sequence: CARSCTGTSGSYEQYF.

The count of this clone is one. The chain employs TRBV5-4 and TRBJ1-2; TRBD1 might be the D (5 bases). V was trimmed by 1 base and J by 5 bases, leaving 15 bases between them. The CDR3 spans 15 residues. CDR1 is SGHNT, CDR2 YYREEE, per germline (reference sequence). The CDR3 loop reads CASSLPGLRAYGYTF. The CDR3, as DNA: TGTGCCAGCAGCTTGCCGGGGCTGAGGGCTTATGGCTACACCTTC.

This chain links TRBV19 with TRBJ1-2; TRBD1 is a possible D gene (6 bases). CDR1 LNHDA and CDR2 SQIVND come from the germline V gene (reference sequence). Trimming pared 5 bases from V and 6 bases from J, leaving 10 bases between. This CDR3 contains 12 residues. DNA for the CDR3: TGTGCCAGTAGTCGGGGGGCAGATGGCTACACCTTC. Protein product: CASSRGADGYTF.

The rearrangement uses TRBV11-2 and TRBJ2-5, with TRBD1 matching over 9 bases. This CDR3 has 14 amino acids. Germline loops: CDR1 SGHAT, CDR2 FQNNGV. The ends lost 4 bases at V and 5 bases at J; junction bases unmatched: 5. CDR3 nucleotides: TGTGCCAGCAGCTGGGGACAGGGAGCGGAGACCCAGTACTTC. Protein: CASSWGQGAETQYF.

The CDR3 spells CASSPPGTSGTGELFF. The CDR3, as DNA: TGTGCCAGCAGCCCTCCCGGGACTAGCGGCACCGGGGAGCTGTTTTTT. This sequence joins TRBV4-2 and TRBJ2-2, with TRBD2 identical over 11 bases. Germline V gene sequence: CDR1 LGHNA, CDR2 YNFKEQ. V dropped 4 bases and J dropped 4; count of bases not matched to a gene: 5. The CDR3 is 16 residues long.